The 11 T cell receptor beta chains below all came from one sample that was sequenced in a study of molecular identifiers for immune sequencing clone quantification. TCRdb fed the PCR reads into MiXCR, producing one record per CDR3 protein. The sample records approximately 54,000 distinct CDR3 sequences, roughly 24% being singletons. The sample comprised naive CD8+ T cells from blood, with Jurkat cell RNA spiked in. Subset here: FACS-sorted CD8+CD4-CCR7+CD45RA+ naive T cells. The receptors derive from a human donor in good health. Some libraries in this study had Jurkat cell RNA spiked in.

Ten or more counts support this clonotype. The chain joins TRBV27 to TRBJ2-7, with D possibly TRBD2 on 6 matching bases. The V and J ends lost 6 bases and 4 bases respectively, with 16 bases between them. CDR1 is MNHEY and CDR2 is SMNVEV in the germline V gene (reference sequence). The CDR3 length is 14 residues. CDR3 protein: CASSLGGTAYEQYF. As DNA, the CDR3 is TGTGCCAGCAGCCTCGGAGGGACCGCGTACGAGCAGTACTTC.

In its sample, this clonotype was seen many times. This chain joins TRBV20-1 and TRBJ2-5; TRBD2 matches at 13 bases. CDR3 length: 19 amino acids. CDR1 is DFQATT, CDR2 SNEGSKA, per germline (reference sequence). V shed 6 bases and J 1 base; nucleotides not matched to a gene: 17. CDR3 amino acids: CSAPFLTSGRVQFQETQYF. The CDR3, as DNA: TGCAGTGCCCCTTTCCTCACTAGCGGGAGGGTACAATTCCAAGAGACCCAGTACTTC.

The chain joins TRBV4-2 to TRBJ2-7; D is ambiguous. CDR3 length equals 13 residues. Germline V gives CDR1 LGHNA, CDR2 YNFKEQ. V was clipped by 4 bases and J by 2 bases, with 9 bases between them. CDR3 region: CASSPGGAYEQYF. CDR3 DNA: TGTGCCAGCAGCCCCGGTGGGGCCTACGAGCAGTACTTC.

This clonotype was picked up a small number of times. The gene calls are TRBV13 and TRBJ1-2, with TRBD1 identical over 7 bases. The CDR3 runs 15 residues. CDR1 and CDR2 (germline): PRHDT, FYEKMQ (reference sequence). Unmatched junction bases numbered 9, after V lost 7 bases and J lost 1 base. CDR3 coding DNA: TGTGCCAGCACCAGCGGGACAGCATTTAACTATGGCTACACCTTC. It is translated as CASTSGTAFNYGYTF.

As concerns this clonotype: A clone one base away is much larger, so this may be a read error. The chain couples TRBV3-1 to TRBJ2-7, with D tentatively TRBD1 (6 bases). The germline V gene has CDR1 LGHDT and CDR2 YNNKEL (reference sequence). This CDR3 comprises 14 residues. The CDR3 is CAGSASGTTYEQYF. In DNA form, the CDR3 reads TGTGCCGGCAGCGCCTCCGGGACAACCTACGAGCAGTACTTC.

The table lists this clonotype with a few counts. The chain uses TRBV7-9 and TRBJ1-3; D not resolved. The CDR3 has 15 amino acids. The ends were cut back, 5 bases at V and 0 bases at J, with 11 bases in the middle. Per the germline V gene, CDR1 is SEHNR and CDR2 is FQNEAQ (reference sequence). In DNA form, the CDR3 reads TGTGCCAGCAGCGACGGGTCTAGCTCTGGAAACACCATATATTTT. Translation: CASSDGSSSGNTIYF.

Turning to this clonotype: Germline is not matched at one junction end, which may reflect a read error. This sequence joins TRBV5-3 and TRBJ2-7, with unresolved D. TRBV5-3 is treated as an ORF (open reading frame) with a function not yet certain. The CDR3 is 14 residues long. CDR3 in amino acids: CASGLAGSTYEQHF. The CDR3 DNA reads as TGTGCCAGCGGCTTGGCCGGATCCACCTACGAGCAGCACTTC.

This clonotype was picked up a small number of times. A junction boundary mismatches the germline segment, possibly from a read error. This chain joins TRBV3-1 and TRBJ2-5; 7 positions match TRBD1. This CDR3 is built from 15 residues. Germline CDR1 reads LGHDT; CDR2 reads YNNKEL (reference sequence). DNA of the CDR3: TGTGCCAGCAGCCAAGGGGGACAGTCCCAAGAGGCCCAGTACTTC. Translated, it gives CASSQGGQSQEAQYF.

This clonotype showed up many times. V is TRBV12-3 or TRBV12-4 and J is TRBJ2-5; no clear D. V lost 4 bases and J 2 bases, leaving 8 bases between the germline ends. The CDR3 consists of 13 residues. CDR3 protein: CASSWARQETQYF. The CDR3 DNA reads TGTGCCAGCAGTTGGGCCAGACAAGAGACCCAGTACTTC.

Regarding this clonotype: It is unclear where the CDR3 begins or ends on the DNA, so no DNA is shown, and the CDR3 is as TCRdb lists it. The V call is TRBV11-2, the J call TRBJ2-6; the D call TRBD2 from the table was never checked on the DNA. From its first to its last residue, the CDR3 has 17 amino acids. From germline, CDR1 is SGHAT and CDR2 FQNNGV. The CDR3 sequence is CASSPAGWATGANVLPF.

About this clonotype itself: This may arise from a read error, as a much more abundant clone is one base away. This chain joins TRBV12-3 or TRBV12-4 and TRBJ1-2, with D uncertain. The CDR3 is made up of 10 amino acids. The CDR3 loop reads CDSSSRGYTF. Here the CDR3 DNA reads TGTGACAGCAGTTCTCGCGGCTACACCTTC.